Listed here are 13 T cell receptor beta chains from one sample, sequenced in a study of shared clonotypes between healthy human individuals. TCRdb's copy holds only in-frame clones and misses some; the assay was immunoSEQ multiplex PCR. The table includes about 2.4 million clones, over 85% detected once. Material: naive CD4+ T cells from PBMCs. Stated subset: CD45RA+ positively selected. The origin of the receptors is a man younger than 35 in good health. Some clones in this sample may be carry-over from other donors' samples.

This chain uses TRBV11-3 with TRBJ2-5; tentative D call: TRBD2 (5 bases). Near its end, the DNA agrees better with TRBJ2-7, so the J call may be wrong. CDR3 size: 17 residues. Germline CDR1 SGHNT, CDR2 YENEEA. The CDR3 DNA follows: TGTGCCAGCAGCTTTCGGGTAAAGCGGACCAAATCCTACGAGCAGTACTTC. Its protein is CASSFRVKRTKSYEQYF.

This chain's CDR3 is CASSPRRDNQPQHF. For the CDR3, the DNA is TGTGCCAGCAGTCCCAGGCGAGACAATCAGCCCCAGCATTTT. V is TRBV28 and J is TRBJ1-5; D unresolved. This CDR3 spans 14 amino acids. Trimming removed 5 bases at V and 3 bases at J, with 11 bases between. Germline CDR1 and CDR2: MDHEN and SYDVKM.

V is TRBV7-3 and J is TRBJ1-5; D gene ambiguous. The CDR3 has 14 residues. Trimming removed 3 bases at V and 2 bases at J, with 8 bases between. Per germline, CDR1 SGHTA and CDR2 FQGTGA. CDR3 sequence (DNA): TGTGCCAGCAGCTTCCTTAGTGGCAATCAGCCCCAGCATTTT. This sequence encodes CASSFLSGNQPQHF.

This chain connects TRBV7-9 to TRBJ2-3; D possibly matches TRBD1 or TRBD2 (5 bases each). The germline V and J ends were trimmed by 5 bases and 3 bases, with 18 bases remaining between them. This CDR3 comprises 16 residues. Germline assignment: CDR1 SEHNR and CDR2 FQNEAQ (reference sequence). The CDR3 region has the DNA TGTGCCAGCAGCCTCCCGGGACCCCAAGGAACAGATACGCAGTATTTT. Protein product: CASSLPGPQGTDTQYF.

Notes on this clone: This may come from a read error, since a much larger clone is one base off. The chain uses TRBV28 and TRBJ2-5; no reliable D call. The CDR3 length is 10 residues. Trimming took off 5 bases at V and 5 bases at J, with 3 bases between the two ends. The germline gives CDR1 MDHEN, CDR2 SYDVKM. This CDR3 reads CASSDETQYF. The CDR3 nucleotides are TGTGCCAGCAGTGATGAGACCCAGTACTTC.

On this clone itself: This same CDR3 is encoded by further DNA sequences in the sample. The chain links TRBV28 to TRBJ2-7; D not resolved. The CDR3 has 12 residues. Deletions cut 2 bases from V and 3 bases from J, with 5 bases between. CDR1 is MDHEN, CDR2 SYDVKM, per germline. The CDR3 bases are TGTGCCAGCAGTTTAATAGGCTACGAGCAGTACTTC. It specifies CASSLIGYEQYF.

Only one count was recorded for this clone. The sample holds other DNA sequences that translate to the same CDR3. CDR3 region: CATSRDKSYEQYF. CDR3 sequence (DNA): TGTGCCACCAGCAGAGATAAGAGCTACGAGCAGTACTTC. The chain couples TRBV15 to TRBJ2-7; D unresolved. Germline loops: CDR1 LNHNV, CDR2 YYDKDF (reference sequence). The CDR3 runs 13 residues. Trimming took off 0 bases at V and 3 bases at J, with 6 bases between the two ends.

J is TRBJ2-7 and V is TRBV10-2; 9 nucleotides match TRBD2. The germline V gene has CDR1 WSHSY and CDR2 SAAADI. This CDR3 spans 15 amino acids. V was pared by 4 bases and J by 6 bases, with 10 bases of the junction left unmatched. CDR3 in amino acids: CASSGASGTFREQYF. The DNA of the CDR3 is TGCGCCAGCAGTGGGGCTAGCGGGACTTTCCGCGAGCAGTACTTC.

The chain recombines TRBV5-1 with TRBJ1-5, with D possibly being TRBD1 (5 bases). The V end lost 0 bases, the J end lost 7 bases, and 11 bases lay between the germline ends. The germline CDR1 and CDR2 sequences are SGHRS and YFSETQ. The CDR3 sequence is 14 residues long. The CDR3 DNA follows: TGCGCCAGCAGCTTGGTGGTAGGGGCGCAGCCCCAGCATTTT. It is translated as CASSLVVGAQPQHF.

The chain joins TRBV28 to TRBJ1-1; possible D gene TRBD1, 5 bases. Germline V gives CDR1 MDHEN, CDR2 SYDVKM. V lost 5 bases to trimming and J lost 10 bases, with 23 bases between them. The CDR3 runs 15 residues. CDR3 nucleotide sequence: TGTGCCAGCAGTCAGGACAACAGGTTTGCTAGGTCAGCTTTCTTT. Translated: CASSQDNRFARSAFF.

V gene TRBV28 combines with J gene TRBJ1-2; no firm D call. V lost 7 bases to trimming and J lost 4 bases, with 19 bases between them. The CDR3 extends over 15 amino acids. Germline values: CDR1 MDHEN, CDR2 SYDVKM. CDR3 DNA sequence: TGTGCCAGCATCCCGGCGGCAGCCGGGATCTATGGCTACACCTTC. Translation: CASIPAAAGIYGYTF.

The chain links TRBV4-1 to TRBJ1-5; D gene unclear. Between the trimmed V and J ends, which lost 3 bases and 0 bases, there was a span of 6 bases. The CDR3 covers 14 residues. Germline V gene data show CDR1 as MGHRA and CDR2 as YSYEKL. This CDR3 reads CASSHRFSNQPQHF. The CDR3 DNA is TGCGCCAGCAGCCACCGGTTTAGCAATCAGCCCCAGCATTTT.

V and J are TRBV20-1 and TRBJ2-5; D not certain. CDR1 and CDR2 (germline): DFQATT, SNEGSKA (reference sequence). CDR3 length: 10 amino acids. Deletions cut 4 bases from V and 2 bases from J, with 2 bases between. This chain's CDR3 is CSAKQETQYF. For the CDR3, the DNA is TGCAGTGCTAAACAAGAGACCCAGTACTTC.